Listed below are T cell receptor beta chains from one sample, sequenced in a study of CD8 T cells in ankylosing spondylitis. Using its own MiXCR run on the 5' RACE reads, TCRdb lists one record per CDR3 protein. Among under 200,000 distinct CDR3 sequences, roughly 10% were seen once, and the ten largest hold less than 15%. Sequences were obtained from blood, either unsorted or a sorted T cell fraction (not recorded which). Every receptor here comes from a female donor with ankylosing spondylitis or in good health (not recorded which). Both conserved end residues are part of each CDR3.

v_gene	j_gene	CDR3aa
TRBV12-3/TRBV12-4	TRBJ2-2	CASSQIRELFF
TRBV28	TRBJ1-1	CASIQGFGNTEAFF
TRBV30	TRBJ2-1	CAWSDGGNEQFF
TRBV2	TRBJ2-1	CAGPGRAKYNEQFF
TRBV12-5	TRBJ1-1	CASGLDLWSPNTEAFF
TRBV7-9	TRBJ2-2	CASSLSLGTGELFF
TRBV7-9	TRBJ2-1	CASSPGEINEQFF
TRBV2	TRBJ2-1	CASSRERESSYNEQFF
TRBV3-1	TRBJ2-1	CASSQERLNNEQFF
TRBV5-6	TRBJ2-1	CASSDGTGGFNEQFF
TRBV4-3	TRBJ2-7	CASSQYSGTSYEQYF
TRBV4-1	TRBJ2-1	CASSPHLAGPPEQFF
TRBV9	TRBJ2-7	CASSGTSGSHEQYF
TRBV25-1	TRBJ1-5	CASSEGTGNQPQHF
TRBV5-4	TRBJ2-1	CASRNGGGLEQFF
TRBV27	TRBJ1-2	CASRTGVFGYTF
TRBV29-1	TRBJ2-7	CSVGPRLAGDSYEQYF
TRBV5-5	TRBJ1-5	CASSIQGNSNQPQHF
TRBV6-5	TRBJ2-3	CASSYSGGTSGREMDTQYF
TRBV7-9	TRBJ2-1	CASSPTGGLSEQFF
TRBV27	TRBJ2-3	CASSLAGGTADTQYF
TRBV7-9	TRBJ2-1	CASSGTSGRVGNEQFF
TRBV27	TRBJ2-1	CASSMSGRQYNEQFF
TRBV12-3/TRBV12-4	TRBJ2-2	CASSLWTSLNTGELFF
TRBV12-3/TRBV12-4	TRBJ2-5	CASKQAGGWGETQYF
TRBV2	TRBJ1-1	CASRDFGTRATEAFF
TRBV11-1	TRBJ2-7	CASSSTGVNYEQYF
TRBV4-2	TRBJ2-7	CASSPWGGHYEQYF
TRBV10-3	TRBJ2-2	CAISGTSGELFF
TRBV12-3/TRBV12-4	TRBJ2-1	CASSLNPGVTYNEQFF
TRBV12-3/TRBV12-4	TRBJ1-3	CANRSGPNTIYF
TRBV25-1	TRBJ2-7	CASSATGTDEQYF
TRBV25-1	TRBJ2-7	CASSELTDPYEQYF
TRBV2	TRBJ2-2	CASSETEHTGELFF
TRBV4-3	TRBJ2-7	CASSQGTSATYEQYF
TRBV27	TRBJ2-7	CASSPGTSGHEQYF
TRBV27	TRBJ2-6	CASQFMGIGANVLTF
TRBV4-1	TRBJ2-1	CASSQDLHEQFF
TRBV4-2	TRBJ1-5	CASSQVLTQDTDQPQHF
TRBV27	TRBJ2-1	CASSPTGQNNEQFF
TRBV5-1	TRBJ2-5	CASSGETQYF
TRBV7-9	TRBJ2-1	CASSFSGGSYNEQFF
TRBV19	TRBJ2-3	CASRAGTDTQYF
TRBV28	TRBJ2-7	CASRPTGSSYEQYF
TRBV6-5	TRBJ1-1	CASSYPGPLNTEAFF
TRBV2	TRBJ2-2	CASRDTERPGELFF
TRBV27	TRBJ2-3	CASSFIGTARPQYF
TRBV27	TRBJ2-5	CASSYGGQETQYF
TRBV9	TRBJ1-1	CASSPYGGTEAFF
TRBV19	TRBJ2-2	CASSPGLARNTGELFF
TRBV20-1	TRBJ1-1	CSARGGGTEAFF
TRBV6-5	TRBJ2-2	CASSYLAGVKSGELFF
TRBV11-1	TRBJ2-1	CASSFGAGYNEQFF
TRBV25-1	TRBJ2-7	CASSAGVGLLAGELYEQYF
TRBV7-3	TRBJ2-1	CASSLGAIAYNEQFF